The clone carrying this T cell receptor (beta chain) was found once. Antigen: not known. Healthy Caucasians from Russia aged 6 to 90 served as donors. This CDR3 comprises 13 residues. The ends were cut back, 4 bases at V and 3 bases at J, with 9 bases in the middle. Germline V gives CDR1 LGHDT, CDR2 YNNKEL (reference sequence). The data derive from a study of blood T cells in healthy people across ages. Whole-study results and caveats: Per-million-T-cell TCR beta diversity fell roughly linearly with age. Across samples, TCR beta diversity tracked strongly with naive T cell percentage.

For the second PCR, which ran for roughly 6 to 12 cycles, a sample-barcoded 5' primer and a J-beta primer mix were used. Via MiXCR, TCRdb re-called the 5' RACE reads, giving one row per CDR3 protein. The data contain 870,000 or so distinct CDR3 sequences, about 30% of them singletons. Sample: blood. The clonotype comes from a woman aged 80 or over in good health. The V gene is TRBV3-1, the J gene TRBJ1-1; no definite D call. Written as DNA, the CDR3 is TGTGCCAGCAGCCGAAAGGTGGACACTGAAGCTTTCTTT. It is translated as CASSRKVDTEAFF.